This TCR beta chain was sequenced in a study of T cells in narcolepsy. Study observations and caveats: Comparing one patient's CSF and blood CD4+ clonotypes highlighted HCRT- and TRIB2-specific autoreactive clonotypes. Reportedly, autoreactive clonotypes were serially detected in patients' blood but not controls'.

Note on this clone: What it recognizes is unknown.

The table came from immunoSEQ multiplex PCR; TCRdb's copy has only in-frame clones and leaves some out. The sample lists over 40,000 clones, roughly 88% occurring once. Germline CDR1 reads SNHLY; CDR2 reads FYNNEI. The CDR3 sequence is 14 residues long. After removal of 7 bases from V and 3 bases from J, the junction contained 5 bases not matched to a gene. This TCR came from a human donor with narcolepsy. Sample: CD45RA- memory CD4+ T cells from PBMCs. This chain connects TRBV2 to TRBJ2-1, with 8 bases fitting TRBD2. The CDR3 sequence is CASTGAGVYNEQFF. CDR3 bases: TGTGCCAGCACCGGAGCGGGGGTCTACAATGAGCAGTTCTTC.